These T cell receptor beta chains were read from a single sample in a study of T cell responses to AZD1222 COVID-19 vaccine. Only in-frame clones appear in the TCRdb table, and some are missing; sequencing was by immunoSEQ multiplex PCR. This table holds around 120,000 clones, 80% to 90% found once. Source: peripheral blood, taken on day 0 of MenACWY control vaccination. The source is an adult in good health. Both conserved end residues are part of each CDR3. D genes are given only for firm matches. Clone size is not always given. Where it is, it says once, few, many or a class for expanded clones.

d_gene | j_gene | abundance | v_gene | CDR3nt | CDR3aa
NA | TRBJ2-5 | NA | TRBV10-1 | TGCGCCAGCAGTGAGAGCGGGCGTCAAGAGACCCAGTACTTC | CASSESGRQETQYF
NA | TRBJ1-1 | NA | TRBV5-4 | TGTGCCAGCAGCTTACCAGGGGTGTTGGTCTACACTGAAGCTTTCTTT | CASSLPGVLVYTEAFF
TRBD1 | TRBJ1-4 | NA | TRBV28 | TGTGCCAGCAGTTTGGAGCAGGGGGCCACAACTAATGAAAAACTGTTTTTT | CASSLEQGATTNEKLFF
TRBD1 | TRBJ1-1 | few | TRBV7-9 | TGTGCCAGCAGCCGACGGAGCAGGGGGCCAACTGAAGCTTTCTTT | CASSRRSRGPTEAFF
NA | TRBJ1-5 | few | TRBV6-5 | TGTGCCAGCAGAGCCAGGAAAGATCAGCCCCAGCATTTT | CASRARKDQPQHF
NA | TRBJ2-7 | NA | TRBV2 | TGTGCCAGCAGTGCCCTGGGACTGGTTGCTCACGAGCAGTACTTC | CASSALGLVAHEQYF
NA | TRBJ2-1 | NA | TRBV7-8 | TGTGCCAGCAGCTTAGGGGAGGAGAGGGACGAGCAGTTCTTC | CASSLGEERDEQFF
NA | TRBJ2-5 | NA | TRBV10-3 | TGTGCCATCAGTGAGGGTGGAGAGACCCAGTACTTC | CAISEGGETQYF
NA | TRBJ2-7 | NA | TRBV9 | TGTGCCAGCAGCGTAGAATGGGGAGGGGGCTACGAGCAGTACTTC | CASSVEWGGGYEQYF
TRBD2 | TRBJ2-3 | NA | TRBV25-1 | TGTGCCAGCAGTGTCGGGGGGTATACGCAGTATTTT | CASSVGGYTQYF
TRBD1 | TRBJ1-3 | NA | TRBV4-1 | TGCGCCAGCAGCCAAGACCGGACAGGGTCCGGAAACACCATATATTTT | CASSQDRTGSGNTIYF
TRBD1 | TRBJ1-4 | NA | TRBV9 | TGTGCCAGCAATGCGAGGGGGCAGGGTAATGAAAAACTGTTTTTT | CASNARGQGNEKLFF
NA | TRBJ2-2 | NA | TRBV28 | TGTGCCAGCAGTTTACGGACCGGGGAGCTGTTTTTT | CASSLRTGELFF
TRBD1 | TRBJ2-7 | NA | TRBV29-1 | TGCAGCGTCCGGGACAGGGGGCCTTACGAGCAGTACTTC | CSVRDRGPYEQYF
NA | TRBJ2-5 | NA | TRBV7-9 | TGTGCCAGCAGCTTACGGGTGGGAGAGACCCAGTACTTC | CASSLRVGETQYF
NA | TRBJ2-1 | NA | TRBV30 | TGTGCCTGGAGTGTACGTCCGGGCGCCCTGGCGACTGAGCAGTTCTTC | CAWSVRPGALATEQFF
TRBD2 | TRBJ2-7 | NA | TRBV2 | TGTGCCAGCAGTGAACTGGGCGGGAGGGGCTACGAGCAGTACTTC | CASSELGGRGYEQYF
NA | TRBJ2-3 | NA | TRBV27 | TGTGCCAGCAGTTCCCCCGCGGGCCAAAGTTACACAGATACGCAGTATTTT | CASSSPAGQSYTDTQYF
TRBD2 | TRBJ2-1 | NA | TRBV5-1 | TGCGCCAGCAGCTCGAACCTAGCGGGGGACATCGGTTACAATGAGCAGTTCTTC | CASSSNLAGDIGYNEQFF
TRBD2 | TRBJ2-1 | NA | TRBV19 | TGTGCCAGTAGTATTAGAGGACTAGCGGGAGAGGGTTCAGGGAATGAGCAGTTCTTC | CASSIRGLAGEGSGNEQFF
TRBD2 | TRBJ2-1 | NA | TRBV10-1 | TGCGCCAGCAGTGGCTTCCAAGCGGGGCCTCGGTTCTTC | CASSGFQAGPRFF
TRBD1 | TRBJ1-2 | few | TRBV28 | TGTGCCAGCAGTTTATTGAGGAACGACAGGGCGGGTGGCTACACCTTC | CASSLLRNDRAGGYTF
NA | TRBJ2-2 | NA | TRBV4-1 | TGCGCCAGCAGCCAGCCATACTCTAACACCGGGGAGCTGTTTTTT | CASSQPYSNTGELFF
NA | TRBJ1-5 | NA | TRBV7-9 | TGTGCCAGCAGCCCCGGGGCCGGTAATCAGCCCCAGCATTTT | CASSPGAGNQPQHF
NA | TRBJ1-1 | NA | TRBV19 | TGTGCCAGTAGCTCCCTGGGGGGGCTCACTGAAGCTTTCTTT | CASSSLGGLTEAFF
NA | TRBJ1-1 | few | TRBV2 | TGTGCCAGCAGTGACGGAATGAACACTGAAGCTTTCTTT | CASSDGMNTEAFF
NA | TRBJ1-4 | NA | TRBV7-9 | TGTGCCAGCAGGTCCTCAGCGGGGGGACTGCAGGGGAGTGAAAAACTGTTTTTT | CASRSSAGGLQGSEKLFF
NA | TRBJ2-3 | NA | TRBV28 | TGTGCCAGCAGTTTCAGCCCATTAAGCACAGATACGCAGTATTTT | CASSFSPLSTDTQYF
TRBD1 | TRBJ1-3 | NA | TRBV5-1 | TGCGCCAGCAGCTTGGGACAGGGGGCTATATATTTT | CASSLGQGAIYF
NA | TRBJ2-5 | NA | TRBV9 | TGTGTTGACGGGACGGCCCAGTACTTC | CVDGTAQYF
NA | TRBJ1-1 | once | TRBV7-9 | TGTGCCAGCAGCTTAGGGGTCAGGGGAGTTTCGATGAACACTGAAGCTTTCTTT | CASSLGVRGVSMNTEAFF
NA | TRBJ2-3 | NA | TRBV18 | TGTGCCAGCTCCTCGAAGTCGGGCTCTAGCACAGATACGCAGTATTTT | CASSSKSGSSTDTQYF